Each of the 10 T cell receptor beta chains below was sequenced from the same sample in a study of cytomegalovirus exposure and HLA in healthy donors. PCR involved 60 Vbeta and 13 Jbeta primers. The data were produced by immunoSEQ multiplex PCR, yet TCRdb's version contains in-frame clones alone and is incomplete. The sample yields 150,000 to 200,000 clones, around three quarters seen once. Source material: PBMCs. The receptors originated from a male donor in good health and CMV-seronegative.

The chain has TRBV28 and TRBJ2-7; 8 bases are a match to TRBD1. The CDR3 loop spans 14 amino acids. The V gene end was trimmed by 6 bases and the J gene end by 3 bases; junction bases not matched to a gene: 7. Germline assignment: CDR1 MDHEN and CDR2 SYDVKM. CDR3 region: CASRPGQVRYEQYF. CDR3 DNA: TGTGCCAGCAGACCGGGACAGGTACGCTACGAGCAGTACTTC.

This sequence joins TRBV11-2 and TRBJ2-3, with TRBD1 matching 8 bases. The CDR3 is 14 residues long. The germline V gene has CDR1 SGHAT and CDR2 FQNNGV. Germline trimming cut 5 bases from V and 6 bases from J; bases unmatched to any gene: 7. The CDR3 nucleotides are TGTGCCAGCAGCATAGGACAGGGCCCGGATACGCAGTATTTT. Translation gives CASSIGQGPDTQYF.

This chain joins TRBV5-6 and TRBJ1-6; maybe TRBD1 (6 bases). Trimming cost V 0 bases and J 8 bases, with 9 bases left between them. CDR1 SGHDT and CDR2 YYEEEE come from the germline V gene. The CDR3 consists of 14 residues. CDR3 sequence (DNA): TGTGCCAGCAGCTTGGCCCCAGGGGATTCACCCCTCCACTTT. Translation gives CASSLAPGDSPLHF.

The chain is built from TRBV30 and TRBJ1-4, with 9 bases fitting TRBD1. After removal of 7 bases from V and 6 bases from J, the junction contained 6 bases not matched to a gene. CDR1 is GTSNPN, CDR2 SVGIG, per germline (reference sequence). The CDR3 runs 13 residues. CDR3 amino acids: CASRQGGYEKLFF. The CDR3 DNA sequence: TGTGCCTCAAGACAGGGGGGTTATGAAAAACTGTTTTTT.

The CDR3 reads CASKQGGYGYTF. In DNA form, the CDR3 reads TGCGCCAGCAAACAGGGCGGTTATGGCTACACCTTC. The rearrangement links TRBV5-1 to TRBJ1-2; D is possibly TRBD1 (6 bases). Between the trimmed V and J ends, which lost 6 bases and 5 bases, there was a span of 11 bases. This CDR3 has 12 amino acids. The germline CDR1 and CDR2 sequences are SGHRS and YFSETQ.

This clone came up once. In nucleotides, the CDR3 is TGTGCCAGCAGTTACTCGCGGGGGCTATACGAGCAGTACTTC. It encodes CASSYSRGLYEQYF. V gene TRBV6-5 combines with J gene TRBJ2-7; TRBD2 is a possible D gene (7 bases). Germline CDR1 and CDR2: MNHEY and SVGAGI. Trimming removed 0 bases from V and 4 bases from J, with 10 bases in between. The CDR3 loop spans 14 amino acids.

CDR3 sequence reads: CASSYGQSYEQYF. The CDR3 DNA reads TGTGCCAGCAGTTACGGACAGTCCTACGAGCAGTACTTC. The chain employs TRBV27 and TRBJ2-7; D is possibly TRBD1 (6 bases). Per the germline V gene, CDR1 is MNHEY and CDR2 is SMNVEV (reference sequence). Trimming removed 4 bases at V and 1 base at J, with 8 bases between. The length of the CDR3 is 13 residues.

Here the CDR3 reads CASSPPRAGATDTQYF. The CDR3 DNA reads TGTGCCAGCAGTCCCCCCCGAGCGGGGGCCACAGATACGCAGTATTTT. This chain joins TRBV28 and TRBJ2-3, with 8 bases lining up with TRBD2. Germline V gene sequence: CDR1 MDHEN, CDR2 SYDVKM. J gave up 2 bases and V 5 bases, and 9 bases lay outside the gene matches. The CDR3 consists of 16 residues.

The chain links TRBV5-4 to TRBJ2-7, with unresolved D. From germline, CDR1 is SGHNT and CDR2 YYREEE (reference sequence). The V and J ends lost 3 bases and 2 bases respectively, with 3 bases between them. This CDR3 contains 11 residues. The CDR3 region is CASSSTYEQYF. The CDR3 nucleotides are TGTGCCAGCAGCTCAACCTACGAGCAGTACTTC.

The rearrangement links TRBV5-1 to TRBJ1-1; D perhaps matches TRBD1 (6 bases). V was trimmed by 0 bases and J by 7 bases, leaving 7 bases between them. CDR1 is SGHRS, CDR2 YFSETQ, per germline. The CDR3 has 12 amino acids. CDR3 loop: CASSLEDSEAFF. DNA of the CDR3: TGCGCCAGCAGCTTGGAGGACAGTGAAGCTTTCTTT.